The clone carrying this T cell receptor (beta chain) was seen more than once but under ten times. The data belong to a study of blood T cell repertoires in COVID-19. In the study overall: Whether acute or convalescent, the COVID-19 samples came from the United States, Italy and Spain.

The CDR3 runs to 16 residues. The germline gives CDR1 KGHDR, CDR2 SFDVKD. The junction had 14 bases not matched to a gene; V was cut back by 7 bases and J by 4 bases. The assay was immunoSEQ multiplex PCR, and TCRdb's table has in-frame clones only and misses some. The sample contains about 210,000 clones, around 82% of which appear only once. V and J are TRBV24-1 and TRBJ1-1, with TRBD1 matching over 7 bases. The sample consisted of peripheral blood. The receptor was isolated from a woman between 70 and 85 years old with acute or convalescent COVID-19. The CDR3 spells CATRGRGGQSGTEAFF. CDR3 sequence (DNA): TGTGCCACCAGAGGCCGAGGGGGACAGTCCGGCACTGAAGCTTTCTTT.